The 11 T cell receptor delta chains presented below share a single source sample, sequenced in a study of gamma-delta T cells after stem cell transplantation listed by TCRdb under 2016. The library relied on RT-PCR. Instrument used: Illumina MiSeq. TCRdb reanalyzed the public reads with the CATT caller, and identical DNA sequences were merged afterwards. This sample lists thousands of delta-chain clones; 12% were detected once. The ten largest clones take up 2.5% to 3.5% of the sample. Input material: gamma-delta T cells. These receptors were obtained from a human donor. It is not recorded whose cells these are; they may come from a transplant donor.

This clone has a handful of counts. A single base separates this from a much larger clone, so it may be a read error. Other DNA variants within this sample encode the same CDR3. V is TRDV2 and J is TRDJ3; 11 nucleotides line up with TRDD3. With V trimmed by 0 bases and J by 0 bases, 9 bases remained unmatched. CDR1 GEAIGNYY and CDR2 EKD come from the germline V gene. The CDR3 length is 21 residues. Written as DNA, the CDR3 is TGTGCCTGTGACACCGATACTGGGGGATATGCCAGCTCCTGGGACACCCGACAGATGTTTTTC. This gives the protein CACDTDTGGYASSWDTRQMFF.

A few counts support this clone. The chain employs TRDV1 and TRDJ1, with D uncertain. V was clipped by 3 bases and J by 1 base, with 15 bases between them. Germline V gene data show CDR1 as TSWWSYY and CDR2 as QGS. This CDR3 has 16 residues. The CDR3 region has the DNA TGTGCTCTTGGGGAGGGGTACCGGGCGGGCACCGATAAACTCATCTTT. Protein product: CALGEGYRAGTDKLIF.

In this sample, this clone turned up a few times. The chain links TRDV3 to TRDJ1; 8 bases fit TRDD3. The CDR3 length is 16 residues. Germline lookup yields CDR1 TVYSNPD and CDR2 GDNSRS (reference sequence). V shed 1 base and J 4 bases; nucleotides not matched to a gene: 14. In DNA, the CDR3 is TGTGCCTTTACCCGTACTGGGGGGGACCCCAACGATAAACTCATCTTT. It is translated as CAFTRTGGDPNDKLIF. Drawing the rest from reference TRDV3 and TRDJ1, the complete variable domain is CDKVTQSSPDQTVASGSEVVLLCTYDTVYSNPDLFWYRIRPDYSFQFVFYGDNSRSEGADFTQGRFSVKHILTQKAFHLVISPVRTEDSATYYCAFTRTGGDPNDKLIFGKGTRVTVEP.

This clone showed up just a few times. The CDR3 DNA sequence: TGTGCAGCAAGCCGACCCCTCGTGGGAACCGATAAACTCATCTTT. Protein: CAASRPLVGTDKLIF. V usage is TRAV29/DV5 and J usage is TRDJ1; D gene ambiguous. Per germline, CDR1 NSMFDY and CDR2 ISSIKDK. The CDR3 contains 15 residues. V was trimmed by 1 base and J by 2 bases, leaving 15 bases between them.

This chain links TRDV2 with TRDJ1; D call uncertain. TCRdb carries no J gene annotation; the J gene was assigned here by matching the DNA with germline. The CDR3 loop spans 11 amino acids. V shed 1 base and J shed 4 bases, with 3 bases lying between them. CDR1 is GEAIGNYY and CDR2 is EKD in the germline V gene. The CDR3 reads CACDTVDKLIF. The CDR3, as DNA: TGTGCCTGTGACACAGTCGATAAACTCATCTTT.

The CDR3: CALGSPPVSEGATTDKLIF. The CDR3 nucleotides are TGTGCTCTTGGGTCTCCCCCCGTCTCGGAGGGGGCGACCACCGATAAACTCATCTTT. The chain joins TRDV1 to TRDJ1, with D tentatively TRDD3 (5 bases). TCRdb supplies no J gene; here it was assigned by aligning the nucleotide sequence to germline. The CDR3 loop spans 19 amino acids. Trimming took off 5 bases at V and 1 base at J, with 26 bases between the two ends. Germline loops: CDR1 TSWWSYY, CDR2 QGS.

Concerning this clone itself: An end of the junction does not agree with germline; a read error may underlie this. The chain uses TRDV1 and TRDJ1; the match to TRDD3 covers 8 bases. The J gene, absent from TCRdb, was called here by matching the DNA to germline. Germline CDR1 is TSWWSYY and CDR2 is QGS. This CDR3 comprises 16 residues. CDR3 in amino acids: CALGKGLGEDTDKLIF. The CDR3 region has the DNA TGTGCTCTTGGGAAGGGTCTGGGGGAAGACACCGACAAACTCATCTTT.

The rearrangement joins TRDV1 to TRDJ2; TRDD2 is a possible D gene (8 bases). The CDR3 extends over 27 amino acids. The V and J ends lost 3 bases and 1 base respectively, with 45 bases between them. The germline V gene encodes CDR1 TSWWSYY and CDR2 QGS. The CDR3 sequence is CALGDSSYLTLGDYSKCDNLLTAQLFF. The DNA of the CDR3 is TGTGCTCTTGGGGATTCTTCCTACCTAACTTTGGGGGACTACAGCAAATGTGATAATCTTTTGACAGCACAACTCTTCTTT.

This clone occurred a few times. This chain links TRDV3 with TRDJ1; TRDD3 agrees at 10 bases. The CDR3 sequence is 18 residues long. The J segment lost 1 base and the V segment lost 4 bases, leaving 18 bases of the junction unmatched. Looked up from germline, CDR1 is TVYSNPD and CDR2 is GDNSRS (reference sequence). The CDR3 loop reads CASTSYEGDTGGTDKLIF. DNA for the CDR3: TGTGCCTCCACTTCCTACGAGGGGGATACGGGAGGCACCGATAAACTCATCTTT.

There are a few counts of this clone. This chain connects TRDV1 to TRDJ1; 8 bases fit TRDD3. This CDR3 comprises 21 residues. The trim removed 2 bases at V and 1 base at J, leaving 21 bases unmatched. Looked up from germline, CDR1 is TSWWSYY and CDR2 is QGS. CDR3 nucleotide sequence: TGTGCTCTTGGGGAAAAGGTCCCTTTTCCCTTACTGGGGGTAGTCACCGATAAACTCATCTTT. Protein product: CALGEKVPFPLLGVVTDKLIF.

This clone has a handful of counts. The V gene is TRDV1, the J gene TRDJ1; 11 nucleotides align to TRDD3. This CDR3 contains 25 residues. The V segment lost 4 bases and the J segment 2 bases; nucleotides outside the gene matches: 33. CDR1 and CDR2 from the germline V gene are TSWWSYY and QGS. CDR3 sequence reads: CALGGNLYRPSSLLGDSKATDKLIF. The CDR3 DNA reads TGTGCTCTTGGGGGGAACCTCTATAGACCTTCCTCTTTACTGGGGGATAGTAAGGCGACCGATAAACTCATCTTT.